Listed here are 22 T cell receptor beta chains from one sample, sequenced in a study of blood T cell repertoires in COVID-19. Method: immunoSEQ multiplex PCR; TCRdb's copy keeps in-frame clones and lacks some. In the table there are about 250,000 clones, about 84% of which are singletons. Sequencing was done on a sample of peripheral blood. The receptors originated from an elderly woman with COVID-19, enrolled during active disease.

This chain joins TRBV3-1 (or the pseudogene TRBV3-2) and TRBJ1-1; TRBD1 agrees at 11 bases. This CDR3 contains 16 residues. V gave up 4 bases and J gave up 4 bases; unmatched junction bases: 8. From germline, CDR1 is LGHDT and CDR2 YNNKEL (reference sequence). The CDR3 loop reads CASSPIPGTGGTEAFF. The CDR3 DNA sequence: TGTGCCAGCAGCCCTATCCCCGGGACAGGGGGCACTGAAGCTTTCTTT.

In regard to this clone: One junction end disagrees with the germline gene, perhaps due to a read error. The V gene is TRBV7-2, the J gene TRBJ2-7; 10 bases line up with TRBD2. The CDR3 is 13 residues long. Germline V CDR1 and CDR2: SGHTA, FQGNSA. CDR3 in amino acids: CASSLSGGAFVGF. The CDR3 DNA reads TGTGCCAGCAGCTTAAGCGGGGGGGCATTTGTAGGGTTC.

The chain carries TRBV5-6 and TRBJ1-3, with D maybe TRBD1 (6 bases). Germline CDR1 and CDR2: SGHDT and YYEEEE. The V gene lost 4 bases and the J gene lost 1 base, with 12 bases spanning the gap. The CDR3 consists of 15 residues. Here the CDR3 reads CASSPDRRSGNTIYF. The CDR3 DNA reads TGTGCCAGCAGCCCTGACAGGAGATCTGGAAACACCATATATTTT.

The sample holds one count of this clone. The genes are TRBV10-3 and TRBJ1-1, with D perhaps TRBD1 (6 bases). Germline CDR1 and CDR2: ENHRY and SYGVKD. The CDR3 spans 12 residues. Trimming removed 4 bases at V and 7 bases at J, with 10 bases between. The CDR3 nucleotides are TGTGCCATCAGTGGGACAGAGCGTGAAGCTTTCTTT. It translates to CAISGTEREAFF.

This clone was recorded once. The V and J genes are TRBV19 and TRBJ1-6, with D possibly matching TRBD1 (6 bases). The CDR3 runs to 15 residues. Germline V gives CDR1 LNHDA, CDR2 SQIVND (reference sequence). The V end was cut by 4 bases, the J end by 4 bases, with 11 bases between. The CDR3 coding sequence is TGTGCCAGTAGTAGCGGAGGACAGTATAATTCACCCCTCCACTTT. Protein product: CASSSGGQYNSPLHF.

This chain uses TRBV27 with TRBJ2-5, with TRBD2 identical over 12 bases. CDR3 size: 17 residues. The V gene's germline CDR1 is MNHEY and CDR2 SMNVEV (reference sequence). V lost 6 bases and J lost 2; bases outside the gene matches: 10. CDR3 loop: CASRRRLAGALQETQYF. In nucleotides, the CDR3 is TGTGCCAGCAGACGTCGACTAGCGGGGGCCCTACAAGAGACCCAGTACTTC.

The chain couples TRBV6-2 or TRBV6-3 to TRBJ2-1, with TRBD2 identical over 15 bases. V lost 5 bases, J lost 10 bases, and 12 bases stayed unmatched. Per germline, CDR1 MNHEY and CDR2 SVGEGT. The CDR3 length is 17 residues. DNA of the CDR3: TGTGCCAGCAGTCCGGCTGGACTAGCGGGGGGGCCCAGAGAGCAGTTCTTC. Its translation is CASSPAGLAGGPREQFF.

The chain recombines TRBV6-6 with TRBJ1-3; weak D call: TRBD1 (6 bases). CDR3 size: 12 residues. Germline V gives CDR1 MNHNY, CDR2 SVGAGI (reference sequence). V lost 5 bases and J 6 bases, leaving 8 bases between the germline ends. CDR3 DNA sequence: TGTGCCAGCAGTCAGGGGCTAAACACCATATATTTT. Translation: CASSQGLNTIYF.

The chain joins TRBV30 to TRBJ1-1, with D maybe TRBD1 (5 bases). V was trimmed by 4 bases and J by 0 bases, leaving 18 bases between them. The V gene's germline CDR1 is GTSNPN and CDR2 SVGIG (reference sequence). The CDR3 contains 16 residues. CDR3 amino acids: CAWIDIGRGMNTEAFF. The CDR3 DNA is TGTGCCTGGATCGACATAGGACGGGGGATGAACACTGAAGCTTTCTTT.

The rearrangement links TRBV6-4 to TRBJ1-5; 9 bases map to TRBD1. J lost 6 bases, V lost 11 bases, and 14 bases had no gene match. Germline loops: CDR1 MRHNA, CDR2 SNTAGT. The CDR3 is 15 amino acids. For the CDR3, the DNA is TGTGCCGGAAGACTATACAGGGGGCCGCTTCAGCCCCAGCATTTT. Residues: CAGRLYRGPLQPQHF.

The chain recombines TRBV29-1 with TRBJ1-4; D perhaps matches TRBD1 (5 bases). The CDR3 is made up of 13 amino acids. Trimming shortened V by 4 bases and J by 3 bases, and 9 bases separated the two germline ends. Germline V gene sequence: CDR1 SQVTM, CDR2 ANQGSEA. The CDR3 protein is CSVAGRANEKLFF. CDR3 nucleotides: TGCAGCGTTGCCGGCAGGGCTAATGAAAAACTGTTTTTT.

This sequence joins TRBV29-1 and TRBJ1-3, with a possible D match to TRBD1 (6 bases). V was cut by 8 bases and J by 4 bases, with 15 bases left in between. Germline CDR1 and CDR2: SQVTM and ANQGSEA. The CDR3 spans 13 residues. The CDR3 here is CSSGAGAGNTIYF. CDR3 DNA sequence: TGCAGCTCCGGGGCGGGGGCCGGAAACACCATATATTTT. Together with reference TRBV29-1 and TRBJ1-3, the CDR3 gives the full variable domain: SAVISQKPSRDICQRGTSLTIQCQVDSQVTMMFWYRQQPGQSLTLIATANQGSEATYESGFVIDKFPISRPNLTFSTLTVSNMSPEDSSIYLCSSGAGAGNTIYFGEGSWLTVV.

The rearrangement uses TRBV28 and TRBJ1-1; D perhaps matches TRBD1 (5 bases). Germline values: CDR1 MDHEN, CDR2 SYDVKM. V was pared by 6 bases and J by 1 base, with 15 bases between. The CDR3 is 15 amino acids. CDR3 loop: CASSLGAYPNTEAFF. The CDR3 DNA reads TGTGCCAGCAGCCTTGGGGCGTATCCGAACACTGAAGCTTTCTTT.

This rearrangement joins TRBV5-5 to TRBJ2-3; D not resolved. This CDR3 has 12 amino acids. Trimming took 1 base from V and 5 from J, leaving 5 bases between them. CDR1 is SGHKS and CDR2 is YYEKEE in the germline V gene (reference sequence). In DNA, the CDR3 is TGTGCCAGCAGCTTGAACGGAGATACGCAGTATTTT. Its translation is CASSLNGDTQYF. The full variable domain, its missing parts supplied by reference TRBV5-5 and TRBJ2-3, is DAGVTQSPTHLIKTRGQQVTLRCSPISGHKSVSWYQQVLGQGPQFIFQYYEKEERGRGNFPDRFSARQFPNYSSELNVNALLLGDSALYLCASSLNGDTQYFGPGTRLTVL.

CDR3 in DNA: TGTGCCAGCACCCGAGCAGGGGAGGGTAATTCACCCCTCCACTTT. This sequence encodes CASTRAGEGNSPLHF. The chain couples TRBV28 to TRBJ1-6; TRBD1 is a possible D gene (6 bases). Germline loops: CDR1 MDHEN, CDR2 SYDVKM. The ends were cut back, 7 bases at V and 6 bases at J, with 16 bases in the middle. The CDR3 loop spans 15 amino acids.

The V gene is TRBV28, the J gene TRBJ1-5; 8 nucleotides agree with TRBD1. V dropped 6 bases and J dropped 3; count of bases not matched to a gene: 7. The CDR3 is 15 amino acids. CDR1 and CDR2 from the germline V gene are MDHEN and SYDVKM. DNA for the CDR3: TGTGCCAGCAGACGAACAGGGGGGGACAATCAGCCCCAGCATTTT. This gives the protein CASRRTGGDNQPQHF.

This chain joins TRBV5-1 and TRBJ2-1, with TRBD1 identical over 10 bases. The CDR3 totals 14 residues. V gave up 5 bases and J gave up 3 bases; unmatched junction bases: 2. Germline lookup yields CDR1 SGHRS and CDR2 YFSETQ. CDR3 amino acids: CASRRDRGYNEQFF. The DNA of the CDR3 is TGCGCCAGCAGACGGGACAGGGGCTACAATGAGCAGTTCTTC.

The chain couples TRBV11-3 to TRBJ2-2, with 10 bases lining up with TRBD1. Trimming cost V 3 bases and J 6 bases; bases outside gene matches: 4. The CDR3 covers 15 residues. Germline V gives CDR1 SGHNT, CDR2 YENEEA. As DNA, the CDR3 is TGTGCCAGCAGCTTTCGAGGACAGGGGGCCGGGGAGCTGTTTTTT. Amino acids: CASSFRGQGAGELFF. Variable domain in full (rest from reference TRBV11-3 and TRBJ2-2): EAGVVQSPRYKIIEKKQPVAFWCNPISGHNTLYWYLQNLGQGPELLIRYENEEAVDDSQLPKDRFSAERLKGVDSTLKIQPAELGDSAVYLCASSFRGQGAGELFFGEGSRLTVL.

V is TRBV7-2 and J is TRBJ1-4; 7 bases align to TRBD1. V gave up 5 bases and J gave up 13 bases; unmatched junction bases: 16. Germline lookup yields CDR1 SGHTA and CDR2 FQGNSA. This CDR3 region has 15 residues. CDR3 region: CASSPGGTAAGGLFF. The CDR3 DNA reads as TGTGCCAGCAGCCCAGGGGGGACGGCAGCGGGAGGACTGTTTTTT.

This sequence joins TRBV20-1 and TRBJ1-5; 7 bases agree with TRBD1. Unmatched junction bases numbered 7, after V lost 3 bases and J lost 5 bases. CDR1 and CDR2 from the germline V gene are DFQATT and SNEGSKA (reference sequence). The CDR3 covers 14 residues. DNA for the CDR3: TGCAGTGCTAGTCTAGGCAGGGGGGATCAGCCCCAGCATTTT. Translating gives CSASLGRGDQPQHF.

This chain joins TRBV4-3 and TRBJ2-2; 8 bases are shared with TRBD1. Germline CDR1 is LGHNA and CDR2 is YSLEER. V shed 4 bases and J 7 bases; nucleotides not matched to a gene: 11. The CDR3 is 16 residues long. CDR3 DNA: TGCGCCAGCAGCCTCCGGGGGACAGGCCGGAGCGGGGAGCTGTTTTTT. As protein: CASSLRGTGRSGELFF.

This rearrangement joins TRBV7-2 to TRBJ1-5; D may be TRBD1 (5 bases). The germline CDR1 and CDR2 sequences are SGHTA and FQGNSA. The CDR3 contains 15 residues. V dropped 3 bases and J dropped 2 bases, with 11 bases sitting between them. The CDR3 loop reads CASSLGGPRNQPQHF. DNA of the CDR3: TGTGCCAGCAGCTTGGGGGGTCCCCGCAATCAGCCCCAGCATTTT.